One sample yielded the 8 T cell receptor beta chains listed below, sequenced in a study of T cell responses to AZD1222 COVID-19 vaccine. Produced via immunoSEQ multiplex PCR; TCRdb's table is partial and in-frame only. The profile covers some 110,000 clones, with 75% to 90% appearing a single time and 3.5% to 5% taken by the ten largest. The input for sequencing was peripheral blood, taken on day 0 of MenACWY control vaccination. Every receptor here comes from an adult in good health.

This chain connects TRBV5-8 to TRBJ1-4; D is unresolved. Germline CDR1 reads SGHTS; CDR2 reads YDEGEE. The CDR3 totals 15 residues. V lost 0 bases and J lost 1, with 7 bases in between. CDR3 nucleotide sequence: TGTGCCAGCAGCTTGGCGCGGGGAACTAATGAAAAACTGTTTTTT. Protein product: CASSLARGTNEKLFF.

This chain connects TRBV28 to TRBJ2-1, with 8 bases aligning to TRBD2. Germline V gene lookup returns CDR1 MDHEN and CDR2 SYDVKM. CDR3 length: 16 residues. J was trimmed by 4 bases and V by 6 bases; bases with no gene match: 11. CDR3 sequence: CASSFARGVRYNEQFF. The CDR3 nucleotides are TGTGCCAGCAGCTTCGCGCGGGGGGTTAGATACAATGAGCAGTTCTTC.

The genes are TRBV6-5 and TRBJ1-2; D unclear. CDR1 and CDR2 from the germline V gene are MNHEY and SVGAGI. Trimming cost V 0 bases and J 0 bases, with 11 bases left between them. This CDR3 spans 16 amino acids. Here the CDR3 DNA reads TGTGCCAGCAGTTACTCCCGGGCTCTATCTAACTATGGCTACACCTTC. Amino acid sequence: CASSYSRALSNYGYTF.

The chain joins TRBV6-2 or TRBV6-3 to TRBJ1-5, with D uncertain. Germline assignment: CDR1 MNHEY and CDR2 SVGEGT. The V end was cut by 6 bases, the J end by 0 bases, with 12 bases between. There are 15 residues in the CDR3. The CDR3 loop reads CASSREDYSNQPQHF. The CDR3 DNA reads as TGTGCCAGCAGCCGGGAGGATTATAGCAATCAGCCCCAGCATTTT.

The chain carries TRBV6-6 and TRBJ2-5, with 8 bases lining up with TRBD2. The CDR3 has 14 residues. Germline CDR1 reads MNHNY; CDR2 reads SVGAGI (reference sequence). V lost 6 bases to trimming and J lost 5 bases; unmatched junction nucleotides: 8. The CDR3 here is CASRSGGIVETQYF. CDR3 sequence (DNA): TGTGCCAGCAGGAGCGGGGGTATTGTTGAGACCCAGTACTTC.

The rearrangement links TRBV9 to TRBJ1-6; weak D call: TRBD1 (6 bases). Trimming took 0 bases from V and 7 from J, leaving 14 bases between them. Germline CDR1 reads SGDLS; CDR2 reads YYNGEE. This CDR3 has 16 residues. For the CDR3, the DNA is TGTGCCAGCAGCGTAGGCGGGGGTAGGGGGAATTCACCCCTCCACTTT. As protein: CASSVGGGRGNSPLHF.

This chain joins TRBV6-6 and TRBJ2-3; 9 positions agree with TRBD1. Trimming at V came to 5 bases and at J to 3 bases, leaving 6 bases not matched to a gene. The CDR3 totals 15 residues. Per the germline V gene, CDR1 is MNHNY and CDR2 is SVGAGI (reference sequence). CDR3 sequence: CASSGPGQGTDTQYF. The CDR3 DNA sequence: TGTGCCAGCAGTGGGCCGGGACAGGGAACAGATACGCAGTATTTT.

V gene TRBV5-1 combines with J gene TRBJ2-2; 7 bases are a match to TRBD2. Losses at the gene ends were 2 bases for V and 8 bases for J; bases not matched to a gene: 9. Looked up from germline, CDR1 is SGHRS and CDR2 is YFSETQ. The CDR3 is 15 residues long. The CDR3 region is CASSFGGGGSGELFF. For the CDR3, the DNA is TGCGCCAGCAGCTTCGGAGGCGGGGGTTCGGGGGAGCTGTTTTTT.